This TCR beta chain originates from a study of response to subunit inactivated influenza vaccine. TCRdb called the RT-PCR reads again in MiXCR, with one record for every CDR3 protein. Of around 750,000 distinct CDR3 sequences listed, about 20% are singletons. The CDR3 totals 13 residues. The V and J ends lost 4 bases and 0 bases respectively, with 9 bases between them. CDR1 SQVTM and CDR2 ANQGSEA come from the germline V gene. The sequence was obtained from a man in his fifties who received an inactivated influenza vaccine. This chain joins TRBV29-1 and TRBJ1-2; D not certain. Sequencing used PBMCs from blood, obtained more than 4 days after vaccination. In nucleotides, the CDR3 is TGCAGCGTTGGATTTGGGGCTAACTATGGCTACACCTTC. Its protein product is CSVGFGANYGYTF. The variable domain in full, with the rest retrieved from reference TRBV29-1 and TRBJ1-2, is SAVISQKPSRDICQRGTSLTIQCQVDSQVTMMFWYRQQPGQSLTLIATANQGSEATYESGFVIDKFPISRPNLTFSTLTVSNMSPEDSSIYLCSVGFGANYGYTFGSGTRLTVV.